This T cell receptor beta chain stems from a study of blood T cell repertoires in COVID-19. Some clones are missing from TCRdb's copy, which holds only in-frame ones; the method was immunoSEQ multiplex PCR. The sample lists 400,000 to 500,000 clones, roughly 90% occurring once. V dropped 1 base and J dropped 2 bases, with 9 bases sitting between them. CDR1 is SGHVS and CDR2 is FQNEAQ in the germline V gene. The CDR3 spans 15 residues. Living in 20 to 30 US areas, the participants were between 18 and 89 years of age. Symptom resolution, clearance, or two negative PCRs marked the recovered donors of Cohort 3.

This receptor was identified in a middle-aged woman who had recovered from COVID-19. This chain joins TRBV7-8 and TRBJ2-1, with a possible D match to TRBD2 (6 bases). The material sequenced was PBMCs or T cells enriched from blood (not recorded which). This CDR3 is CASSLVAGPYNEQFF. In DNA, the CDR3 is TGTGCCAGCAGCTTAGTGGCGGGGCCCTACAATGAGCAGTTCTTC.